The sequence of this TCR beta chain was determined in a study of cytomegalovirus exposure and HLA in healthy donors. The study ran its PCR with 60 Vbeta and 13 Jbeta primers. As handled by the study authors: Some 9.9 million shared chains were among 80 million or so unique TCR beta chains counted in a later analysis. Profiled with immunoSEQ multiplex PCR; TCRdb holds only in-frame clones, not every one. Clone size and V and J calls were adopted from that table, with D and trimming inferred from the DNA. Of about 130,000 clones listed, 75% to 90% are singletons. From germline, CDR1 is MNHEY and CDR2 SMNVEV (reference sequence). The junction had 11 bases not matched to a gene; V was cut back by 2 bases and J by 4 bases. CDR3 length: 17 residues. Regarding this clone: The target antigen is unknown.

Study-level results: V- and J-gene trimming in TCR beta was tied to a missense DCLRE1C variant by an analysis performed later. In a later analysis, specific HLA alleles were associated with some 16,000 TCR beta sequences at a 0.05 false discovery rate.

The chain is built from TRBV27 and TRBJ2-1; 7 positions agree with TRBD1. The source material was PBMCs. This receptor was identified in a woman between 40 and 50 years old in good health and CMV-seropositive. CDR3 residues: CASSLEPTGSVYNEQFF. In DNA form, the CDR3 reads TGTGCCAGCAGTTTAGAACCGACAGGGAGCGTATACAATGAGCAGTTCTTC.